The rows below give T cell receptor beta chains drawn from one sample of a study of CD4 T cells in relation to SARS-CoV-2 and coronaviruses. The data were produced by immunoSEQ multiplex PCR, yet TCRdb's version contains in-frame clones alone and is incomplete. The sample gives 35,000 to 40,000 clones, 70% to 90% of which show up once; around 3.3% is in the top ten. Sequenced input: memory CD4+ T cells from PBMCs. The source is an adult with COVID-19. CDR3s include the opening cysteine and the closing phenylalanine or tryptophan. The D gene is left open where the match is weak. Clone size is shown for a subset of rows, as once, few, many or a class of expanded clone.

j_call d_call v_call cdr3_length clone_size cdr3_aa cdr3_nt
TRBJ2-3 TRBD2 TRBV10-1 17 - CASLGLAASASTDTQYF TGCGCCAGCCTCGGACTAGCGGCTAGTGCTAGCACAGATACGCAGTATTTT
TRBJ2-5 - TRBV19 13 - CASSGGPQETQYF TGTGCCAGTAGTGGCGGACCACAAGAGACCCAGTACTTC
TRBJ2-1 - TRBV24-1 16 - CATSDPGPTNYNEQFF TGTGCCACCAGTGACCCGGGACCGACGAACTACAATGAGCAGTTCTTC
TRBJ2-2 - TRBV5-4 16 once CASSLRRSANTGELFF TGTGCCAGCAGCTTGAGGCGCAGCGCGAACACCGGGGAGCTGTTTTTT
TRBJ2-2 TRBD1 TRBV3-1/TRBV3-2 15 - CASRGTGRDTGELFF TGTGCCAGCAGAGGGACAGGGCGGGACACCGGGGAGCTGTTTTTT
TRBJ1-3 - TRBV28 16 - CASSLDGGGPGNTIYF TGTGCCAGCAGTTTAGATGGGGGGGGACCCGGAAACACCATATATTTT
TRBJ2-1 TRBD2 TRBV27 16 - CATRHRTSGIYNEQFF TGTGCCACCCGACACCGGACTAGCGGGATTTACAATGAGCAGTTCTTC
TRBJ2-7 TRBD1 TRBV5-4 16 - CASSPPGDRQSYEQYF TGTGCCAGCAGCCCGCCAGGGGACAGGCAATCCTACGAGCAGTACTTC
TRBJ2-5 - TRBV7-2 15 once CASSLARTEQETQYF TGTGCCAGCAGCTTAGCCCGGACGGAACAAGAGACCCAGTACTTC
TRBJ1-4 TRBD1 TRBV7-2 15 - CASSSDRATNEKLFF TGTGCCAGCAGCTCGGACAGGGCTACTAATGAAAAACTGTTTTTT
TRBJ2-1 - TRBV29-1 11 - CSGSRGNEQFF TGCAGCGGCAGTAGGGGCAATGAGCAGTTCTTC
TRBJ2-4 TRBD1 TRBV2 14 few CASSGDRVVDIQYF TGTGCCAGCAGCGGGGACAGGGTGGTGGACATTCAGTACTTC
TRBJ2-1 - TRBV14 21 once CASSQEFGLIWEKGQGNEQFF TGTGCCAGCAGCCAAGAGTTCGGACTTATCTGGGAAAAAGGGCAGGGCAATGAGCAGTTCTTC
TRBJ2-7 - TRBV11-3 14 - CASHERTQTYEQYF TGTGCCAGCCATGAACGGACCCAGACCTACGAGCAGTACTTC
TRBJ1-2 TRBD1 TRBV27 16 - CASSFDWTGTLYGYTF TGTGCCAGCAGTTTCGACTGGACAGGGACCCTATATGGCTACACCTTC
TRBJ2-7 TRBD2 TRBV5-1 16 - CASSFGPGGSSYEQYF TGCGCCAGCAGCTTCGGTCCCGGGGGGAGCTCCTACGAGCAGTACTTC
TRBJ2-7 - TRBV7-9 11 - CASSSTYEQYF TGTGCCAGCAGCTCAACCTACGAGCAGTACTTC
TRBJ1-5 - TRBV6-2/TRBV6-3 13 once CASSNRVVQPQHF TGTGCCAGCAGTAACAGGGTTGTTCAGCCCCAGCATTTT
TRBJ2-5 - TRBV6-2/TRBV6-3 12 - CASSYPPMYQYF TGTGCCAGCAGTTATCCCCCCATGTACCAGTACTTC
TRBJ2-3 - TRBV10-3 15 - CAISETSTSTDTQYF TGTGCCATCAGTGAAACTAGCACTAGCACAGATACGCAGTATTTT
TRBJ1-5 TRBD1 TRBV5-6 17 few CASSSAGTGAFLQPQHF TGTGCCAGCAGCTCAGCCGGGACAGGGGCTTTTTTACAGCCCCAGCATTTT
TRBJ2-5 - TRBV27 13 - CASRGLGGETQYF TGTGCCAGCAGGGGGCTGGGCGGGGAGACCCAGTACTTC
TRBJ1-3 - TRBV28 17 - CASSLRFPQGSGNTIYF TGTGCCAGCAGTTTACGCTTCCCGCAGGGGTCTGGAAACACCATATATTTT
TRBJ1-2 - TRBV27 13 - CASSLSLGYGYTF TGTGCCAGCAGTTTATCCCTGGGATATGGCTACACCTTC
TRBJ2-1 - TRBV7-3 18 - CASSLSPVGGGSWDEQFF TGTGCCAGCAGCTTGTCCCCTGTTGGCGGGGGCTCATGGGATGAGCAGTTCTTC
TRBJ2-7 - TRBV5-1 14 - CASKEGLGAYEQYF TGCGCCAGCAAGGAGGGCTTAGGGGCCTACGAGCAGTACTTC
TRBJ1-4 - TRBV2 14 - CASTPGRFNEKLFF TGTGCCAGCACCCCTGGACGGTTTAATGAAAAACTGTTTTTT
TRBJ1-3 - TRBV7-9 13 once CASSLSGGNTIYF TGTGCCAGCAGCTTAAGCGGTGGAAACACCATATATTTT
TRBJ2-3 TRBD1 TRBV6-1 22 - CASSERDARGRIRGSSTDTQYF TGTGCCAGCAGTGAACGAGACGCGAGGGGGCGCATTCGTGGTTCTAGCACAGATACGCAGTATTTT
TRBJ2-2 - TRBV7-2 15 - CASNRRGAGTGELFF TGTGCCAGCAACCGTCGGGGGGCAGGCACCGGGGAGCTGTTTTTT
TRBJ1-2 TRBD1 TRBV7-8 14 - CASSLGQGFFGYTF TGTGCCAGCAGCTTAGGACAGGGTTTTTTTGGCTACACCTTC
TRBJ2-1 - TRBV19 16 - CASSLVVRSSYNEQFF TGTGCCAGTAGCCTCGTTGTGAGGAGCTCCTACAATGAGCAGTTCTTC
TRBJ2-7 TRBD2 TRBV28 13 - CATHLLAGVEQYF TGTGCCACCCACCTACTAGCGGGAGTTGAGCAGTACTTC
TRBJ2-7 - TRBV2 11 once CASSFYNEQYF TGTGCCAGCAGTTTTTACAACGAGCAGTACTTC
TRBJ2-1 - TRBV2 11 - CASRYSNEQFF TGTGCCAGCAGATACTCCAATGAGCAGTTCTTC
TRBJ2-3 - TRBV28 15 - CASSLLRGSGGTQYF TGTGCCAGCAGTTTACTCCGAGGTTCTGGTGGTACGCAGTATTTT
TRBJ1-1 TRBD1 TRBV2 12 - CASSTGGTEAFF TGTGCCAGCAGTACAGGGGGCACTGAAGCTTTCTTT
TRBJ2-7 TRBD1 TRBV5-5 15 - CASSPPGQLDYEQYF TGTGCCAGCAGCCCCCCGGGACAGCTCGACTACGAGCAGTACTTC
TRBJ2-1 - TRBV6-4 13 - CASSSSTENEQFF TGTGCCAGCAGTTCCTCTACTGAGAATGAGCAGTTCTTC
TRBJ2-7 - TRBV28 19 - CASSSVRVVLRRGSYEQYF TGTGCCAGCAGTTCAGTTCGGGTTGTTTTGCGGCGGGGTTCCTACGAGCAGTACTTC
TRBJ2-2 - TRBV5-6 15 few CASSLLRRGAGELFF TGTGCCAGCAGCTTGTTACGTAGGGGTGCCGGGGAGCTGTTTTTT
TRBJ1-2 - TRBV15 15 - CATSRELTGTYGYTF TGTGCCACCAGCAGAGAACTAACAGGGACCTATGGCTACACCTTC
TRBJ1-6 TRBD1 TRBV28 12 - CAARGGGSPLHF TGTGCTGCACGAGGGGGCGGTTCACCCCTCCACTTT
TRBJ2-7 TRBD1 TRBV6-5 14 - CASSPRDRTYEQYF TGTGCCAGCAGTCCCCGGGACAGGACCTACGAGCAGTACTTC
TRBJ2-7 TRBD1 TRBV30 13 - CAQRGAGGDEQYF TGTGCCCAACGCGGCGCAGGGGGCGACGAGCAGTACTTC
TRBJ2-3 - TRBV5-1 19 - CASSADRGLAGGRTDTQYF TGCGCCAGCAGCGCGGACAGGGGGCTAGCGGGAGGGAGAACAGATACGCAGTATTTT
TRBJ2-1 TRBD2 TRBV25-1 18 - CASSEYPTSEWSYNEQFF TGTGCCAGCAGTGAATATCCCACTAGCGAGTGGTCCTACAATGAGCAGTTCTTC
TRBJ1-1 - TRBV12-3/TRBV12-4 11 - CASSLGREAFF TGTGCCAGCAGTTTAGGCCGTGAAGCTTTCTTT
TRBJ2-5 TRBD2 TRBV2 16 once CASRGTSGRREETQYF TGTGCCAGCAGGGGGACTAGCGGGAGACGGGAGGAGACCCAGTACTTC
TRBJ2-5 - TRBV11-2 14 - CASSFTAGQETQYF TGTGCCAGCAGCTTCACGGCCGGCCAAGAGACCCAGTACTTC
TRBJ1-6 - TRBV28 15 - CASSQGHSYNSPLHF TGTGCCAGCAGTCAGGGGCACTCCTATAATTCACCCCTCCACTTT
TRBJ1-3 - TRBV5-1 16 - CASSLEQLKSGNTIYF TGCGCCAGCAGCTTGGAACAATTAAAGTCTGGAAACACCATATATTTT
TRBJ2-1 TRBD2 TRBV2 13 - CASKGGRRFEQFF TGTGCCAGCAAGGGCGGGAGGAGGTTTGAGCAGTTCTTC
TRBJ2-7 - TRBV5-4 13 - CASSSGDSYEQYF TGTGCCAGCAGCTCGGGGGACTCCTACGAGCAGTACTTC
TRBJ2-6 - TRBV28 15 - CASSTRVSGANVLTF TGTGCCAGCAGTACTAGGGTTTCGGGGGCCAACGTCCTGACTTTC
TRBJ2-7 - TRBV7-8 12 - CASSLVGYEQYF TGTGCCAGCAGCTTAGTGGGATACGAGCAGTACTTC
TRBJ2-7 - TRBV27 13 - CASSFARGDEQYF TGTGCCAGCAGTTTTGCCAGGGGTGACGAGCAGTACTTC
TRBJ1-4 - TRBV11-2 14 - CASSLDWWGEKLFF TGTGCCAGCAGCTTAGATTGGTGGGGAGAAAAACTGTTTTTT
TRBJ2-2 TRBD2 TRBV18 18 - CASSPQWASGTNTGELFF TGTGCCAGCTCACCACAATGGGCTAGCGGGACGAACACCGGGGAGCTGTTTTTT